Listed below are T cell receptor beta chains from one sample, sequenced in a study of blood T cells in healthy people across ages. TCRdb processed the 5' RACE reads anew with MiXCR; each CDR3 protein has one entry. The repertoire holds around 1,700,000 distinct CDR3 sequences, 28% seen once, with less than 9.5% in the top ten. Sequencing was carried out using blood. All receptors come from a woman aged 30 to 39 in good health. CDR3s include the opening cysteine and the closing phenylalanine or tryptophan. The order of the fields is J gene, clone size, V gene, CDR3 protein. Only some rows state a clone size, as once, few, many or a class for expanded clones.

>TRBJ2-7|.|TRBV11-2
CASSPHLGYEQYF
>.|.|TRBV7-9
CASSLGHRVDYEQYF
>TRBJ1-2|few|TRBV7-2
CASTRWGQGRDGYTF
>TRBJ2-3|few|TRBV6-6
CASSSRGAGATDTQYF
>TRBJ2-3|.|TRBV5-1
CASSPALQDTQYF
>TRBJ1-6|few|TRBV20-1
CSARTAGWERNSPLHF
>TRBJ2-5|few|TRBV20-1
CSAAHPGQQETQYF
>TRBJ2-2|.|TRBV9
CASSILAGTGELFF
>TRBJ2-1|.|TRBV10-2
CASSENTLVDEQFF
>TRBJ2-1|.|TRBV3-1
CASSQEVSVRDEQFF
>TRBJ2-5|many|TRBV7-8
CASSLGWTSGETQYF
>TRBJ2-1|.|TRBV4-1
CASSQESGLRFF
>TRBJ2-4|.|TRBV11-2
CASSRTADKNIQYF